This TCR beta chain was retrieved from a study of blood T cells in healthy people across ages. Germline assignment: CDR1 SGHTA and CDR2 FQGNSA. CDR3 length: 15 amino acids. J lost 5 bases, V lost 2 bases, and 5 bases had no gene match. The second PCR ran roughly 7 to 12 cycles with a sample-barcoded 5' primer and J-beta primers. TCRdb redid the calling of the 5' RACE reads with MiXCR, one entry per CDR3 protein. The sample has around 1,600,000 distinct CDR3 sequences, approximately 43% seen once. This clonotype has just a few counts. The specimen was blood. This TCR was recovered from a young woman in good health. The chain links TRBV7-2 to TRBJ2-5, with 10 bases lining up with TRBD2. CDR3 bases: TGTGCCAGCAGCTTATCGCTAGCGGGAGTGGAGACCCAGTACTTC. Its protein is CASSLSLAGVETQYF. The whole variable domain, filled in from reference TRBV7-2 and TRBJ2-5, reads GAGVSQSPSNKVTEKGKDVELRCDPISGHTALYWYRQSLGQGLEFLIYFQGNSAPDKSGLPSDRFSAERTGGSVSTLTIQRTQQEDSAVYLCASSLSLAGVETQYFGPGTRLLVL.